The 12 T cell receptor beta chains below all came from one sample that was sequenced in a study of technical replicates of blood from several donors. Assay used: immunoSEQ multiplex PCR; TCRdb lists only in-frame clones, some missing. The sample records some 94,000 clones, approximately 95% being singletons. Sequenced sample: T cells isolated from PBMCs. These TCRs come from a human donor in good health.

V and J are TRBV5-8 and TRBJ2-7; D not resolved. Germline CDR1 SGHTS, CDR2 YDEGEE. This CDR3 is built from 12 residues. V was clipped by 0 bases and J by 5 bases, with 6 bases between them. The CDR3 region is CASSLGYNEQYF. The CDR3 DNA sequence: TGTGCCAGCAGCTTGGGGTACAACGAGCAGTACTTC.

This chain connects TRBV10-3 to TRBJ2-3, with a possible D match to TRBD1 (5 bases). Germline CDR1 is ENHRY and CDR2 is SYGVKD. V was trimmed by 5 bases and J by 2 bases, leaving 11 bases between them. This CDR3 contains 14 residues. This CDR3 is CAISSRADTDTQYF. The CDR3, as DNA: TGTGCCATCAGTAGCAGGGCGGACACAGATACGCAGTATTTT.

V usage is TRBV11-3 and J usage is TRBJ1-3; D is unclear. Germline V gives CDR1 SGHNT, CDR2 YENEEA. This CDR3 region has 13 residues. V dropped 2 bases and J dropped 7 bases, with 9 bases sitting between them. CDR3 bases: TGTGCCAGCAGCTTACGGTTAGAGAACACCATATATTTT. The encoded protein is CASSLRLENTIYF.

A single count supports this clone. The chain couples TRBV6-1 to TRBJ2-1; 10 positions match TRBD2. The germline CDR1 and CDR2 sequences are MNHNS and SASEGT. V lost 0 bases to trimming and J lost 8 bases; unmatched junction nucleotides: 7. The CDR3 is made up of 16 amino acids. Written as DNA, the CDR3 is TGTGCCAGCAGTGAAGCGAGGAGCGGGAGGGTATATGAGCAGTTCTTC. Translating it yields CASSEARSGRVYEQFF.

The gene calls are TRBV7-8 and TRBJ2-7; a weak D match, TRBD2 (5 bases). CDR3 length: 11 amino acids. V lost 7 bases to trimming and J lost 7 bases, with 11 bases between them. The V gene's germline CDR1 is SGHVS and CDR2 FQNEAQ. CDR3: CASIHREEQYF. CDR3 DNA sequence: TGTGCCAGCATTCATCGGGAAGAGCAGTACTTC.

V gene TRBV6-1 combines with J gene TRBJ1-3; D possibly corresponds to TRBD1 (5 bases). The CDR3 has 14 amino acids. V was cut by 2 bases and J by 0 bases, with 5 bases left in between. Germline CDR1 and CDR2: MNHNS and SASEGT. The CDR3 nucleotides read TGTGCCAGCAGTGAACAGGGCTCTGGAAACACCATATATTTT. As protein: CASSEQGSGNTIYF.

The V and J genes are TRBV27 and TRBJ2-3, with 9 bases fitting TRBD1. J lost 2 bases, V lost 5 bases, and 14 bases had no gene match. The CDR3 has 18 amino acids. From germline, CDR1 is MNHEY and CDR2 SMNVEV (reference sequence). The CDR3 nucleotides are TGTGCCAGCAGTCGAGAGGAGACCGGGACAGGGATCACAGATACGCAGTATTTT. Protein product: CASSREETGTGITDTQYF.

The J gene is TRBJ2-1, the V gene TRBV7-3, with 9 nucleotides matching TRBD1. Trimming took 6 bases from V and 9 from J; bases not matched to a gene: 15. CDR3 size: 16 residues. Germline assignment: CDR1 SGHTA and CDR2 FQGTGA. CDR3 protein: CASRHSSGTGISEQFF. The CDR3 region has the DNA TGTGCCAGCAGGCATTCCTCCGGGACAGGGATTTCTGAGCAGTTCTTC.

The chain joins TRBV11-2 to TRBJ1-1, with TRBD1 as a possible D gene (6 bases). The germline CDR1 and CDR2 sequences are SGHAT and FQNNGV. The CDR3 totals 15 residues. V lost 3 bases to trimming and J lost 4 bases, with 15 bases between them. The CDR3: CASSFHEGGGTEAFF. CDR3 nucleotides: TGTGCCAGCAGCTTTCATGAGGGGGGGGGCACTGAAGCTTTCTTT.

The chain couples TRBV30 to TRBJ2-1, with 12 bases aligning to TRBD2. Germline V gene lookup returns CDR1 GTSNPN and CDR2 SVGIG (reference sequence). V lost 2 bases, J lost 7 bases, and 3 bases stayed unmatched. CDR3 length: 14 residues. DNA for the CDR3: TGTGCCTGGAGTCGGACTAGCGGGAAGAATGAGCAGTTCTTC. It specifies CAWSRTSGKNEQFF.

In nucleotides, the CDR3 is TGTGCCAGCAGCGTAGATGGTAGCGGGATCGGGATTGCCGGGGAGCTGTTTTTT. Its protein product is CASSVDGSGIGIAGELFF. This chain uses TRBV9 with TRBJ2-2; 8 nucleotides align to TRBD2. CDR1 and CDR2 from the germline V gene are SGDLS and YYNGEE. Unmatched junction bases numbered 13, after V lost 0 bases and J lost 6 bases. There are 18 residues in the CDR3.

This chain connects TRBV6-1 to TRBJ2-7; 7 bases are shared with TRBD1. J gave up 0 bases and V 2 bases, and 4 bases lay outside the gene matches. CDR3 length: 15 amino acids. In germline, CDR1 is MNHNS, CDR2 SASEGT. Written as DNA, the CDR3 is TGTGCCAGCAGTGAAATCCGGGACAGCTCCTACGAGCAGTACTTC. It is translated as CASSEIRDSSYEQYF.